This T cell receptor beta chain is from a study of blood T cell repertoires in COVID-19. Across the study: Samples of COVID-19 (acute and convalescent) were obtained from the United States, Italy and Spain.

The study recruited people aged roughly 18 to 100 years across around 24 US areas. As originally analysed: Amplification from reference gene primers served as the basis for estimated nucleated cell counts. Using immunoSEQ multiplex PCR, the repertoire was profiled, and TCRdb retains in-frame clones only, with some absent. The V and J calls and clone size come from that table; D and trimming were worked out from the DNA. This repertoire shows some 200,000 clones, about 90% found once; its top ten account for 2% to 2.5%. Trimming left V 4 bases short and J 7 bases short, with 14 bases between. The CDR3 sequence is 14 residues long. Germline lookup yields CDR1 MNHEY and CDR2 SVGEGT.

The V call is TRBV6-2 or TRBV6-3, the J call TRBJ2-4, with a possible D match to TRBD2 (6 bases). The TCR sequence derives from a woman aged 30 to 39 who had recovered from COVID-19. Sequencing was carried out using PBMCs or T cells enriched from blood (not recorded which). CDR3 region: CASSSEGRWNIQYF. The DNA for the CDR3 is TGTGCCAGCAGTTCGGAAGGGAGGTGGAACATTCAGTACTTC.